This T cell receptor (beta chain) came from a study of a mutant IDH1 vaccine in newly diagnosed glioma. Background on the study: Across weeks 1, 3, 5, 7, 11, 15, 19 and 23, patients received a vaccination each time, eight in all. Of treated patients, roughly 62% were men and roughly 38% women, averaging around 44 years.

Remarks on this clone: Its antigen is not known.

Stated time point: week 11, during vaccination. Doses comprised 300 ug of mutant IDH1 20-mer peptide each, plus topical imiquimod. Diagnosis in the donors showed new WHO grade 3 or 4 astrocytomas that were IDH1-mutant and ATRX-lost. This table comes from immunoSEQ multiplex PCR, and its TCRdb copy is limited to in-frame clones, with some not included. The sample holds tens of thousands of clones, about 90% seen once. Study-wide findings and caveats: Changes to the top peripheral T cell clonotypes appeared unrelated to pseudoprogression.

CDR1 and CDR2 from the germline V gene are MNHEY and SVGAGI. V gave up 5 bases and J gave up 4 bases, with 14 bases separating them. The CDR3 runs to 14 residues. Sequenced material: PBMCs, taken from a glioma patient whose treatment included an IDH1 peptide vaccine. The receptor was derived from a man aged 18 to 29 with glioma. This chain connects TRBV6-5 to TRBJ1-1; D is unresolved. The CDR3 loop is CASSPLDRGTEAFF. The CDR3 region has the DNA TGTGCCAGCAGTCCCCTAGACCGCGGCACTGAAGCTTTCTTT.